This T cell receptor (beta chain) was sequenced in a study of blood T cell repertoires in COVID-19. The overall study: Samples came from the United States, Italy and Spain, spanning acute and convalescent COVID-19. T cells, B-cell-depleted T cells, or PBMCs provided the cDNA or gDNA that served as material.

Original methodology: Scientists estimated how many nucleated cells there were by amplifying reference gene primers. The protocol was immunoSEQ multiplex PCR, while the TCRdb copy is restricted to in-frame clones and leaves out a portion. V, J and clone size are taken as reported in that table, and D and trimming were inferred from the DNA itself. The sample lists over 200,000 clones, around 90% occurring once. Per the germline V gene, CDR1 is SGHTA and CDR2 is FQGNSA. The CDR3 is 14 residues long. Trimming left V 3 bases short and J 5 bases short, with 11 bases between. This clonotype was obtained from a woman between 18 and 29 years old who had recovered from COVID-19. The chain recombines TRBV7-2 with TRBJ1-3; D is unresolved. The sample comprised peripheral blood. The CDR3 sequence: CASSFYGSRNTIYF. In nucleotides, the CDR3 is TGTGCCAGCAGCTTTTACGGGAGCCGAAACACCATATATTTT.